This TCR beta chain was sequenced during a study of blood T cell repertoires in COVID-19. About the research overall: Researchers got acute and convalescent COVID-19 samples from the United States, Italy and Spain. The cDNA or gDNA used as material had been derived from T cells, B-cell-depleted T cells, or PBMCs.

Germline V gene sequence: CDR1 MGHRA, CDR2 YSYEKL. The germline V and J ends were trimmed by 0 bases and 5 bases, with 13 bases remaining between them. This CDR3 is 16 amino acids long. Sequencing was performed with immunoSEQ multiplex PCR; in TCRdb, only in-frame clones are kept and a portion is missing. Here the sample spans about 130,000 clones, more than 60% being singletons. Material for sequencing was peripheral blood. This rearrangement joins TRBV4-1 to TRBJ1-4; no firm D call. This receptor was taken from a woman in her 70s with acute or convalescent COVID-19. The chain's CDR3 is CASSQDMRGSNEKLFF. The CDR3 region has the DNA TGCGCCAGCAGCCAAGATATGAGAGGATCAAATGAAAAACTGTTTTTT.